Following are 25 T cell receptor beta chains from one sample sequenced in a study of blood T cell repertoires in COVID-19. The table came from immunoSEQ multiplex PCR; TCRdb's copy has only in-frame clones and leaves some out. The sample holds about 400,000 clones, 80% to 90% seen once. Sequenced sample: peripheral blood. These receptors were taken from a middle-aged man with acute or convalescent COVID-19.

This chain connects TRBV6-5 to TRBJ1-3; 8 bases match TRBD1. Germline assignment: CDR1 MNHEY and CDR2 SVGAGI. After removal of 8 bases from V and 3 bases from J, the junction contained 9 bases not matched to a gene. The CDR3 is 15 amino acids. In DNA form, the CDR3 reads TGTGCCAGCGGAGTTTCAGGGGGCCATGGAAACACCATATATTTT. Translated: CASGVSGGHGNTIYF.

The chain joins TRBV28 to TRBJ1-2; the D is unclear. The CDR3 has 13 residues. The V and J ends lost 2 bases and 2 bases respectively, with 6 bases between them. Germline V gene lookup returns CDR1 MDHEN and CDR2 SYDVKM. The CDR3 sequence is CASSLTLNYGYTF. The CDR3, as DNA: TGTGCCAGCAGTTTAACTCTGAACTATGGCTACACCTTC.

This clone appeared a single time. This chain connects TRBV28 to TRBJ2-1; 12 nucleotides agree with TRBD2. The CDR3 consists of 16 residues. V shed 3 bases, J shed 7 bases, and the junction held 7 bases outside the gene matches. The germline V gene has CDR1 MDHEN and CDR2 SYDVKM. DNA for the CDR3: TGTGCCAGCAGTTTTCCATGGACTAGCGGGAATAATGAGCAGTTCTTC. Its translation is CASSFPWTSGNNEQFF.

This sequence joins TRBV24-1 and TRBJ2-7; no reliable D call. The V gene lost 9 bases and the J gene lost 0 bases, with 8 bases spanning the gap. The CDR3 length is 12 residues. Looked up from germline, CDR1 is KGHDR and CDR2 is SFDVKD. The CDR3 reads CATHGFSYEQYF. CDR3 in DNA: TGTGCCACCCACGGGTTCTCCTACGAGCAGTACTTC.

The chain has TRBV27 and TRBJ2-1; tentatively, D is TRBD2 (6 bases). The CDR3 is 14 amino acids. Trimming took 3 bases from V and 2 from J, leaving 8 bases between them. In germline, CDR1 is MNHEY, CDR2 SMNVEV (reference sequence). The CDR3, as DNA: TGTGCCAGCAGTTTGCGGGGCGCCTACAATGAGCAGTTCTTC. It encodes CASSLRGAYNEQFF.

This rearrangement joins TRBV18 to TRBJ1-4, with a tentative D call TRBD1 (5 bases). The CDR3 extends over 17 amino acids. V was pared by 4 bases and J by 0 bases, with 15 bases between. CDR1 is KGHSH, CDR2 LQKENI, per germline. CDR3 protein: CASSRNGHRATNEKLFF. The CDR3 bases are TGTGCCAGCTCACGGAATGGACACCGAGCAACTAATGAAAAACTGTTTTTT.

The count of this clone is one. The chain uses TRBV5-1 and TRBJ2-3, with D unresolved. This CDR3 has 16 residues. The germline V gene encodes CDR1 SGHRS and CDR2 YFSETQ. V lost 0 bases and J 2 bases, leaving 13 bases between the germline ends. The CDR3 here is CASSLESSYTTDTQYF. The CDR3 nucleotides are TGCGCCAGCAGCTTGGAAAGCTCCTATACCACAGATACGCAGTATTTT.

J is TRBJ2-1 and V is TRBV27; 12 bases match TRBD2. Germline V gene sequence: CDR1 MNHEY, CDR2 SMNVEV (reference sequence). CDR3 length: 16 amino acids. V lost 5 bases, J lost 5 bases, and 7 bases stayed unmatched. CDR3 sequence reads: CASSEPSGRANNEQFF. CDR3 coding DNA: TGTGCCAGCAGTGAGCCTAGCGGGAGGGCGAACAATGAGCAGTTCTTC.

This clone was picked up one time. The chain is built from TRBV19 and TRBJ2-1; D might be TRBD2 (6 bases). This CDR3 spans 16 amino acids. V was cut by 5 bases and J by 4 bases, with 18 bases left in between. The germline V gene has CDR1 LNHDA and CDR2 SQIVND (reference sequence). The CDR3 loop is CASSYLGRGAYNEQFF. In DNA form, the CDR3 reads TGTGCCAGTAGTTACCTAGGGCGGGGCGCATACAATGAGCAGTTCTTC.

The chain couples TRBV4-3 to TRBJ1-2, with a possible D match to TRBD1 (5 bases). V was trimmed by 0 bases and J by 8 bases, leaving 16 bases between them. In germline, CDR1 is LGHNA, CDR2 YSLEER. The CDR3 covers 15 residues. The CDR3: CASSQDLTRVGGYTF. The CDR3 DNA follows: TGCGCCAGCAGCCAAGATCTCACCAGGGTGGGGGGCTACACCTTC.

The J gene is TRBJ2-3, the V gene TRBV6-2 or TRBV6-3; possibly TRBD1 for D (7 bases). V dropped 6 bases and J dropped 5 bases, with 18 bases sitting between them. Germline values: CDR1 MNHEY, CDR2 SVGEGT. The CDR3 consists of 15 residues. CDR3 amino acids: CASSPRRGRGDTQYF. The CDR3 DNA reads as TGTGCCAGCAGCCCCCGAAGGGGGCGGGGAGATACGCAGTATTTT.

The rearrangement joins TRBV6-5 to TRBJ2-7, with D perhaps TRBD2 (5 bases). CDR1 is MNHEY and CDR2 is SVGAGI in the germline V gene. The CDR3 runs 15 residues. Trimming left V 6 bases short and J 0 bases short, with 15 bases between. The DNA of the CDR3 is TGTGCCAGCAGCCTTCATGGACTCCGCTCCTACGAGCAGTACTTC. Translated, it gives CASSLHGLRSYEQYF.

The chain links TRBV27 to TRBJ1-5, with 7 bases lining up with TRBD1. The CDR3 has 15 residues. The ends lost 5 bases at V and 6 bases at J; junction bases unmatched: 10. Germline V CDR1 and CDR2: MNHEY, SMNVEV (reference sequence). CDR3 coding DNA: TGTGCCAGCAGTCATCACAGGGGAAGCGGTCAGCCCCAGCATTTT. Its protein is CASSHHRGSGQPQHF.

The CDR3 spells CASSTGTGDEQYF. The CDR3 DNA sequence: TGTGCCAGCAGCACCGGGACAGGGGACGAGCAGTACTTC. J is TRBJ2-7 and V is TRBV11-2, with 10 bases aligning to TRBD1. J lost 5 bases, V lost 5 bases, and 3 bases had no gene match. CDR1 is SGHAT and CDR2 is FQNNGV in the germline V gene. The CDR3 is 13 amino acids.

The V gene is TRBV5-1, the J gene TRBJ1-4, with 9 bases identical to TRBD1. Losses at the gene ends were 5 bases for V and 2 bases for J; bases not matched to a gene: 4. Germline-derived CDR1 and CDR2 are SGHRS and YFSETQ. CDR3 length: 15 amino acids. CDR3 in amino acids: CASRGTGHTNEKLFF. The CDR3 DNA follows: TGCGCCAGCAGGGGGACAGGGCATACTAATGAAAAACTGTTTTTT. The full variable domain, completed using reference TRBV5-1 and TRBJ1-4, is KAGVTQTPRYLIKTRGQQVTLSCSPISGHRSVSWYQQTPGQGLQFLFEYFSETQRNKGNFPGRFSGRQFSNSRSEMNVSTLELGDSALYLCASRGTGHTNEKLFFGSGTQLSVL.

The J gene is TRBJ2-5, the V gene TRBV18; 8 bases agree with TRBD1. Germline V CDR1 and CDR2: KGHSH, LQKENI. There are 15 residues in the CDR3. V lost 6 bases and J lost 5; bases outside the gene matches: 11. CDR3 sequence (DNA): TGTGCCAGCTCGCCCGGACAGGGAGGAGTGGAGACCCAGTACTTC. This gives the protein CASSPGQGGVETQYF. The variable domain in full, completed from reference TRBV18 and TRBJ2-5, reads NAGVMQNPRHLVRRRGQEARLRCSPMKGHSHVYWYRQLPEEGLKFMVYLQKENIIDESGMPKERFSAEFPKEGPSILRIQQVVRGDSAAYFCASSPGQGGVETQYFGPGTRLLVL.

The rearrangement joins TRBV9 to TRBJ2-1; perhaps TRBD2 as D (6 bases). The V gene's germline CDR1 is SGDLS and CDR2 YYNGEE. The CDR3 sequence is 15 residues long. V was trimmed by 0 bases and J by 5 bases, leaving 12 bases between them. CDR3 DNA: TGTGCCAGCAGCGTAGCTGGGAGGCCAGACAATGAGCAGTTCTTC. Translating it yields CASSVAGRPDNEQFF.

This clone has just a few counts. The chain couples TRBV5-1 to TRBJ1-3; D gene ambiguous. This CDR3 has 17 residues. Germline V gene sequence: CDR1 SGHRS, CDR2 YFSETQ. Trimming pared 2 bases from V and 0 bases from J, leaving 15 bases between. The chain's CDR3 is CASSFDPVGDSGNTIYF. In nucleotides, the CDR3 is TGCGCCAGCAGCTTCGACCCCGTTGGAGACTCTGGAAACACCATATATTTT. Complete variable domain (other parts from reference TRBV5-1 and TRBJ1-3): KAGVTQTPRYLIKTRGQQVTLSCSPISGHRSVSWYQQTPGQGLQFLFEYFSETQRNKGNFPGRFSGRQFSNSRSEMNVSTLELGDSALYLCASSFDPVGDSGNTIYFGEGSWLTVV.

The V gene is TRBV6-5, the J gene TRBJ1-2, with D perhaps matching TRBD1 (6 bases). Germline CDR1 and CDR2: MNHEY and SVGAGI. The CDR3 totals 14 residues. Between the trimmed V and J ends, which lost 6 bases and 8 bases, there was a span of 19 bases. The CDR3, as DNA: TGTGCCAGCAGCCGCACGGGGGGGGCGCGGGGCTACACCTTC. Protein sequence: CASSRTGGARGYTF.

The chain couples TRBV5-6 to TRBJ2-7; 7 bases fit TRBD1. Germline CDR1 is SGHDT and CDR2 is YYEEEE. The CDR3 totals 14 residues. V lost 4 bases and J lost 2; bases outside the gene matches: 6. CDR3 amino acids: CASSPPGQTYEQYF. The CDR3 DNA reads as TGTGCCAGCAGCCCGCCGGGACAGACCTACGAGCAGTACTTC.

This chain joins TRBV28 and TRBJ2-7; D possibly corresponds to TRBD2 (6 bases). The CDR3 covers 12 residues. The ends were cut back, 6 bases at V and 2 bases at J, with 8 bases in the middle. Germline V gives CDR1 MDHEN, CDR2 SYDVKM. CDR3 DNA sequence: TGTGCCAGCAGCCCGGGGGCCTACGAGCAGTACTTC. It is translated as CASSPGAYEQYF.

The rearrangement uses TRBV27 and TRBJ2-7; 8 positions agree with TRBD1. V trimming: 3 bases; J trimming: 4 bases; junction bases outside the gene matches: 8. From germline, CDR1 is MNHEY and CDR2 SMNVEV (reference sequence). CDR3 size: 15 residues. CDR3 sequence reads: CASSFKRQGTYEQYF. The DNA for the CDR3 is TGTGCCAGCAGTTTTAAGAGACAGGGGACGTACGAGCAGTACTTC.

This clone was counted a few times. Different DNA sequences within this sample yield the same CDR3. The V gene is TRBV30, the J gene TRBJ2-7; 10 bases map to TRBD1. Germline-derived CDR1 and CDR2 are GTSNPN and SVGIG (reference sequence). V shed 5 bases, J shed 3 bases, and the junction held 4 bases outside the gene matches. The CDR3 totals 13 residues. CDR3 region: CAWGDRGIYEQYF. DNA of the CDR3: TGTGCCTGGGGGGACAGGGGAATCTACGAGCAGTACTTC. Variable domain in full (rest from reference TRBV30 and TRBJ2-7): SQTIHQWPATLVQPVGSPLSLECTVEGTSNPNLYWYRQAAGRGLQLLFYSVGIGQISSEVPQNLSASRPQDRQFILSSKKLLLSDSGFYLCAWGDRGIYEQYFGPGTRLTVT.

This clone was seen more than once but under ten times. The chain couples TRBV5-1 to TRBJ2-1; a possible D gene is TRBD2 (5 bases). Deletions cut 5 bases from V and 4 bases from J, with 10 bases between. The germline gives CDR1 SGHRS, CDR2 YFSETQ. The CDR3 contains 13 residues. The CDR3 DNA sequence: TGCGCCAGCAGAGAGGGTCGGTACAATGAGCAGTTCTTC. Residues: CASREGRYNEQFF.

The V gene is TRBV25-1, the J gene TRBJ2-7; 8 bases are a match to TRBD2. Germline V lookup: CDR1 MGHDK, CDR2 SYGVNS. The V segment lost 7 bases and the J segment 1 base; nucleotides outside the gene matches: 6. This CDR3 comprises 14 residues. CDR3 sequence: CASKSGSTSYEQYF. DNA for the CDR3: TGTGCCAGCAAGAGCGGGAGCACTTCCTACGAGCAGTACTTC.